Following are 10 T cell receptor beta chains from one sample sequenced in a study of OX40 agonist ivuxolimab in advanced cancers. Receptor libraries were prepared by the immunoSEQ multiplex PCR assay. TCRdb limited this immuneACCESS table to in-frame rearrangements with V and J called. A share of clones is missing; checked studies link under half to unresolved V genes, and the rest is unexplained. In all, the sample holds about 54,000 clones, and approximately 85% of those were seen once. The ten largest clones take up approximately 1.2% of the sample. The material was CD4+ or CD8+ T cells sorted from blood, obtained in a trial of the OX40 agonist ivuxolimab. Source of these receptors: an adult with an advanced solid tumor such as melanoma, head and neck, liver or kidney cancer.

The CDR3 nucleotides read TGCGCCAGCAGCCCTGTAATTACCGGGACAGATACGCAGTATTTT. It translates to CASSPVITGTDTQYF. The rearrangement joins TRBV5-1 to TRBJ2-3; D not resolved. This CDR3 has 15 residues. Per germline, CDR1 SGHRS and CDR2 YFSETQ. V was cut by 4 bases and J by 3 bases, with 15 bases left in between.

This chain uses TRBV7-9 with TRBJ2-2, with 8 nucleotides matching TRBD1. Germline V CDR1 and CDR2: SEHNR, FQNEAQ (reference sequence). CDR3 length: 15 residues. Trimming took 5 bases from V and 4 from J; bases not matched to a gene: 6. CDR3 bases: TGTGCCAGCAGCATTGGACAGGGCCCCACCGGGGAGCTGTTTTTT. Encoded protein: CASSIGQGPTGELFF.

This chain connects TRBV4-3 to TRBJ1-3; D may be TRBD1 (6 bases). The CDR3 runs 15 residues. The V and J ends lost 0 bases and 4 bases respectively, with 10 bases between them. Germline V lookup: CDR1 LGHNA, CDR2 YSLEER. The CDR3 reads CASSQDNRAGNTIYF. CDR3 in DNA: TGCGCCAGCAGCCAAGATAACAGGGCCGGAAACACCATATATTTT.

By sample share, this clone is medium-sized (0.01 to 0.1%). The chain uses TRBV5-1 and TRBJ2-1; D possibly matches TRBD1 or TRBD2 (5 bases each). CDR1 and CDR2 from the germline V gene are SGHRS and YFSETQ. The CDR3 consists of 17 residues. The germline V and J ends were trimmed by 1 base and 5 bases, with 19 bases remaining between them. Here the CDR3 DNA reads TGCGCCAGCAGCTTGTTAAACGGGGCGGGCGCCAACAATGAGCAGTTCTTC. Amino acids: CASSLLNGAGANNEQFF.

The chain combines TRBV23-1 with TRBJ2-1; no reliable D call. TRBV23-1 is labeled an ORF, and its function is uncertain. The ends were cut back, 0 bases at V and 5 bases at J, with 14 bases in the middle. This CDR3 contains 16 residues. The CDR3 sequence is CASSQSAASDHNEQFF. The CDR3 DNA is TGCGCCAGCAGTCAATCGGCCGCTTCAGACCACAATGAGCAGTTCTTC.

The chain combines TRBV18 with TRBJ2-5; 7 bases fit TRBD2. Matching the DNA end better, TRBJ2-7 makes the J call doubtful. The germline V gene has CDR1 KGHSH and CDR2 LQKENI. The CDR3 is made up of 14 amino acids. The CDR3 coding sequence is TGTGCCAGCTCAGCGGGGAGGGAGGCCTACGAGCAGTACTTC. Translated: CASSAGREAYEQYF.

The chain couples TRBV14 to TRBJ1-2; D remains unclear. Trimming cost V 0 bases and J 4 bases, with 15 bases left between them. CDR3 length equals 16 residues. Germline values: CDR1 SGHDN, CDR2 FVKESK. In DNA, the CDR3 is TGTGCCAGCAGCCAAGATCTATTTCGTGGGAGCTATGGCTACACCTTC. Translated: CASSQDLFRGSYGYTF.

The J gene is TRBJ2-7, the V gene TRBV28; unclear D gene. Germline assignment: CDR1 MDHEN and CDR2 SYDVKM. The CDR3 has 12 amino acids. With 5 bases removed from V and 1 base from J, the gap between germline ends came to 6 bases. This chain's CDR3 is CASSVVSYEQYF. DNA for the CDR3: TGTGCCAGCAGTGTAGTTTCCTACGAGCAGTACTTC.

V gene TRBV9 combines with J gene TRBJ2-7; tentative D call: TRBD2 (5 bases). The CDR3 runs to 15 residues. Germline CDR1 reads SGDLS; CDR2 reads YYNGEE. V gave up 2 bases and J gave up 3 bases, with 15 bases separating them. In DNA, the CDR3 is TGTGCCAGCAGCGTTGGAGGCACTCAAATCTACGAGCAGTACTTC. It is translated as CASSVGGTQIYEQYF.

J is TRBJ1-2 and V is TRBV6-5, with D possibly being TRBD1 (5 bases). This CDR3 spans 14 amino acids. V lost 5 bases, J lost 8 bases, and 18 bases lay in between. CDR1 and CDR2 from the germline V gene are MNHEY and SVGAGI. The CDR3, as DNA: TGTGCCAGCAGTCCCGGACTTCTTACAGGAGGCTACACCTTC. This gives the protein CASSPGLLTGGYTF.